A selection of T cell receptor beta chains follows, all from one sample in a study of cytomegalovirus exposure and HLA in healthy donors. Using immunoSEQ multiplex PCR, the repertoire was profiled, and TCRdb retains in-frame clones only, with some absent. The sample lists some 99,000 clones, more than 70% seen once, with roughly 8% in the top ten. Material for sequencing was PBMCs. All receptors come from a female donor in good health and CMV-seronegative. Each CDR3 is given with its conserved first and last residue. A D gene is named only where the DNA matches it firmly. Clone size, where shown, is once, few, many, or a class for clones that have expanded.

D gene: TRBD1
V gene: TRBV7-3
clone size: few
J gene: TRBJ2-3
CDR3 DNA: TGTGCCAGCAGCTATACAGGGGCCACAGATACGCAGTATTTT
CDR3 protein: CASSYTGATDTQYF

D gene: .
V gene: TRBV9
clone size: .
J gene: TRBJ1-2
CDR3 DNA: TGTGCCAGCACCCGTAGCCAGGGGAACTATGGCTACACCTTC
CDR3 protein: CASTRSQGNYGYTF

D gene: .
V gene: TRBV7-2
clone size: .
J gene: TRBJ2-3
CDR3 DNA: TGTGCCAGCACCAGCCGGGACTTCACAGATACGCAGTATTTT
CDR3 protein: CASTSRDFTDTQYF

D gene: .
V gene: TRBV27
clone size: .
J gene: TRBJ1-1
CDR3 DNA: TGTGCCAGCAGCCCCCAGGGAAAGAACACTGAAGCTTTCTTT
CDR3 protein: CASSPQGKNTEAFF

D gene: TRBD1
V gene: TRBV6-6
clone size: .
J gene: TRBJ1-5
CDR3 DNA: TGTGCCAGCAGTTATAGGGGACAGTCCAATCAGCCCCAGCATTTT
CDR3 protein: CASSYRGQSNQPQHF

D gene: TRBD2
V gene: TRBV9
clone size: few
J gene: TRBJ2-5
CDR3 DNA: TGTGCCAGCAGCGTAGGAGGGCGGGAGGGACCTCAAGAGACCCAGTACTTC
CDR3 protein: CASSVGGREGPQETQYF

D gene: TRBD2
V gene: TRBV28
clone size: .
J gene: TRBJ2-1
CDR3 DNA: TGTGCCAGCAGTTTACCAAGCGGGGAAGATTACAATGAGCAGTTCTTC
CDR3 protein: CASSLPSGEDYNEQFF

D gene: TRBD1
V gene: TRBV11-2
clone size: .
J gene: TRBJ2-7
CDR3 DNA: TGTGCCAGCAGCTACTGGGTCACAGGGGTTCCCTACGAGCAGTACTTC
CDR3 protein: CASSYWVTGVPYEQYF

D gene: .
V gene: TRBV10-3
clone size: .
J gene: TRBJ1-1
CDR3 DNA: TGTGCCATCAGTGAGGGAGGGTCGACTGAAGCTTTCTTT
CDR3 protein: CAISEGGSTEAFF

D gene: .
V gene: TRBV4-3
clone size: .
J gene: TRBJ2-5
CDR3 DNA: TGCGCCAGCAGCCAAGGGTTCGGGGATCGAGAGACCCAGTACTTC
CDR3 protein: CASSQGFGDRETQYF

D gene: TRBD1
V gene: TRBV7-8
clone size: .
J gene: TRBJ2-2
CDR3 DNA: TGTGCCAGCAGTTCCGGACAGGGACACACCGGGGAGCTGTTTTTT
CDR3 protein: CASSSGQGHTGELFF

D gene: .
V gene: TRBV4-2
clone size: .
J gene: TRBJ2-2
CDR3 DNA: TGTGCCAGCAGCCACCCTAAGTCCCCCGCGAACACCGGGGAGCTGTTTTTT
CDR3 protein: CASSHPKSPANTGELFF

D gene: .
V gene: TRBV6-1
clone size: .
J gene: TRBJ1-1
CDR3 DNA: TGTGCCAGCAGTTCACTAACGAGGGAAGCTTTCTTT
CDR3 protein: CASSSLTREAFF

D gene: TRBD2
V gene: TRBV5-5
clone size: .
J gene: TRBJ2-7
CDR3 DNA: TGTGCCAGCAGCTACGAGCGGGGGGGCCCCAACGAGCAGTACTTC
CDR3 protein: CASSYERGGPNEQYF

D gene: .
V gene: TRBV7-6
clone size: .
J gene: TRBJ2-7
CDR3 DNA: TGTGCCAGCAGCCAACCGTCCAGGGGATCCTACGAGCAGTACTTC
CDR3 protein: CASSQPSRGSYEQYF

D gene: .
V gene: TRBV5-4
clone size: few
J gene: TRBJ2-5
CDR3 DNA: TGTGCCAGCAGCTTGGCACTAAAAGAGACCCAGTACTTC
CDR3 protein: CASSLALKETQYF

D gene: TRBD1
V gene: TRBV5-1
clone size: few
J gene: TRBJ2-7
CDR3 DNA: TGCGCCAGCAGCCCAGGGGACAGGCTAGTCGGCGAGCAGTACTTC
CDR3 protein: CASSPGDRLVGEQYF

D gene: TRBD2
V gene: TRBV28
clone size: once
J gene: TRBJ2-3
CDR3 DNA: TGTGCCAGCAGTTTTTCTGGGGGGGGATCGACAGATACGCAGTATTTT
CDR3 protein: CASSFSGGGSTDTQYF

D gene: .
V gene: TRBV9
clone size: .
J gene: TRBJ1-4
CDR3 DNA: TGTGCCAGCAGCCTACAGGGAACTAATGAAAAACTGTTTTTT
CDR3 protein: CASSLQGTNEKLFF

D gene: TRBD2
V gene: TRBV28
clone size: .
J gene: TRBJ2-3
CDR3 DNA: TGTGCCAGCAGTCTAGCGGGAGGGCCTAAGGATACGCAGTATTTT
CDR3 protein: CASSLAGGPKDTQYF

D gene: .
V gene: TRBV7-9
clone size: few
J gene: TRBJ2-3
CDR3 DNA: TGTGCCAGCAGCTTAGAGGTATGGGCTTCAGCTAGCACAGATACGCAGTATTTT
CDR3 protein: CASSLEVWASASTDTQYF

D gene: .
V gene: TRBV19
clone size: .
J gene: TRBJ1-4
CDR3 DNA: TGTGCCAGCCACCACGGCAGGGCAACAGAAAAACTGTTTTTT
CDR3 protein: CASHHGRATEKLFF

D gene: TRBD1
V gene: TRBV6-5
clone size: .
J gene: TRBJ1-4
CDR3 DNA: TGTGCCAGCAGTTTCGGCCGGGACAGGGGGGAAAAACTGTTTTTT
CDR3 protein: CASSFGRDRGEKLFF

D gene: .
V gene: TRBV7-9
clone size: .
J gene: TRBJ1-5
CDR3 DNA: TGTGCCAGCAGCTTAGGTCAGGGATGGCAGCCCCAGCATTTT
CDR3 protein: CASSLGQGWQPQHF

D gene: TRBD2
V gene: TRBV7-2
clone size: .
J gene: TRBJ2-7
CDR3 DNA: TGTGCCAGCAGCTCCGGACTAGCGGGAGGGGCCGAGCAGTACTTC
CDR3 protein: CASSSGLAGGAEQYF